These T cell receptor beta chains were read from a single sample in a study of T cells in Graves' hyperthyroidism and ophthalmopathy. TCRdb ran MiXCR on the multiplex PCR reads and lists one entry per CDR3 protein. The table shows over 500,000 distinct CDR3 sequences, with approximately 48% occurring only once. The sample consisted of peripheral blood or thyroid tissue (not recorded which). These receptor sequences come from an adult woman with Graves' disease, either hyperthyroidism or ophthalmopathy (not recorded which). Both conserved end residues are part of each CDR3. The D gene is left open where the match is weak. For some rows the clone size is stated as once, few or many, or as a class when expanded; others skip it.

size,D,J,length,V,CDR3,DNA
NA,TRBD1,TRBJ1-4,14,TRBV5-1,CASSIDRANEKLFF,TGCGCCAGCAGCATCGACAGGGCTAATGAAAAACTGTTTTTT
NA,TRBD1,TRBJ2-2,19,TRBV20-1,CSARDRDRGLGLRTGELFF,TGCAGTGCTAGAGACCGGGACAGGGGGCTTGGTCTCAGAACCGGGGAGCTGTTTTTT
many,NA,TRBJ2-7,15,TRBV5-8,CASSLPGTETYEQYF,TGTGCCAGCAGCTTGCCCGGGACTGAAACCTACGAGCAGTACTTC
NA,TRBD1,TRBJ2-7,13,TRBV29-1,CSAEDRGLNEQYF,TGCAGCGCTGAGGACAGGGGGCTTAACGAGCAGTACTTC
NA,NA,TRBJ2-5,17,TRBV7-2,CASLSSLDARPQETQYF,TGTGCCAGCCTCAGTAGTTTAGACGCCCGACCTCAAGAGACCCAGTACTTC
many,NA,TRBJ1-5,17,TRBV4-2,CASSQALLTVSNQPQHF,TGTGCCAGCAGCCAAGCTCTTTTGACGGTTAGCAATCAGCCCCAGCATTTT
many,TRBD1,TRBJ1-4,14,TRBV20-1,CSARRTGLDEKLFF,TGCAGTGCTCGAAGGACAGGGTTGGATGAAAAACTGTTTTTT
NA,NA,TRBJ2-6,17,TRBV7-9,CASSLGGVISGANVLTF,TGTGCCAGCAGCTTGGGGGGCGTCATCTCTGGGGCCAACGTCCTGACTTTC
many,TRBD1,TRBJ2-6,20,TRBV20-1,CSASFLRAATGPSGANVLTF,TGCAGTGCCTCCTTTTTGCGGGCAGCGACAGGGCCGAGTGGGGCCAACGTCCTGACTTTC
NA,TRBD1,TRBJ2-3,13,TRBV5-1,CASRTETGVTQYF,TGCGCCAGCCGCACTGAGACAGGGGTGACGCAGTATTTT
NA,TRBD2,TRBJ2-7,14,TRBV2,CASMAGGLVHEQYF,TGTGCCAGCATGGCGGGAGGGCTGGTTCACGAGCAGTACTTC
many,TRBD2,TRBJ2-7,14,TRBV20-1,CSVPSGISSYEQYF,TGCAGTGTTCCGAGCGGGATCAGCTCCTACGAGCAGTACTTC
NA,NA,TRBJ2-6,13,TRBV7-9,CAGSAAGANVLTF,TGTGCCGGAAGTGCGGCTGGGGCCAACGTCCTGACTTTC
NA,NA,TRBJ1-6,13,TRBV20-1,CSASETTDSPLHF,TGCAGTGCTAGCGAGACGACCGATTCACCCCTCCACTTT
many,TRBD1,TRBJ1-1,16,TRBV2,CASRLPQGAPGTEAFF,TGTGCCAGCAGGTTACCACAGGGGGCGCCGGGCACTGAAGCTTTCTTT
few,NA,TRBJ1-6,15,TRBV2,CASRARDTINSPLHF,TGTGCCAGCAGAGCCCGGGACACAATAAATTCACCCCTCCACTTT
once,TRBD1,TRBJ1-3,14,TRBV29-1,CSALTGYSGNTIYF,TGCAGCGCTCTGACAGGGTACTCTGGAAACACCATATATTTT
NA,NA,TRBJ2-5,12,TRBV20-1,CSARPSAETQYF,TGCAGTGCTAGGCCATCGGCGGAGACCCAGTACTTC
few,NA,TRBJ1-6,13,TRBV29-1,CSVASESNSPLHF,TGCAGCGTTGCGTCAGAGAGTAATTCACCCCTCCACTTT
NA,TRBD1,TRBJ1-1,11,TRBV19,CASNSGGKAFF,TGTGCCAGTAACTCAGGGGGCAAAGCTTTCTTT
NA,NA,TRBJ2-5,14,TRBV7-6,CASSLRVGGETQYF,TGTGCCAGCAGCTTGAGGGTAGGGGGAGAGACCCAGTACTTC
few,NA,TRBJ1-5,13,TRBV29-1,CSVDTGANQPQHF,TGCAGCGTTGATACAGGAGCGAATCAGCCCCAGCATTTT
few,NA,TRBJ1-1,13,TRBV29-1,CSVGQGRYTEAFF,TGCAGCGTTGGTCAGGGAAGATACACTGAAGCTTTCTTT
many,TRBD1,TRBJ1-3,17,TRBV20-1,CSALGTGGLSSGNTIYF,TGCAGTGCCCTAGGGACAGGGGGCCTGAGCTCTGGAAACACCATATATTTT
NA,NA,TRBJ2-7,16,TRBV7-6,CASSLAVGGKDYEQYF,TGTGCCAGCAGCTTAGCAGTGGGCGGGAAAGACTACGAGCAGTACTTC